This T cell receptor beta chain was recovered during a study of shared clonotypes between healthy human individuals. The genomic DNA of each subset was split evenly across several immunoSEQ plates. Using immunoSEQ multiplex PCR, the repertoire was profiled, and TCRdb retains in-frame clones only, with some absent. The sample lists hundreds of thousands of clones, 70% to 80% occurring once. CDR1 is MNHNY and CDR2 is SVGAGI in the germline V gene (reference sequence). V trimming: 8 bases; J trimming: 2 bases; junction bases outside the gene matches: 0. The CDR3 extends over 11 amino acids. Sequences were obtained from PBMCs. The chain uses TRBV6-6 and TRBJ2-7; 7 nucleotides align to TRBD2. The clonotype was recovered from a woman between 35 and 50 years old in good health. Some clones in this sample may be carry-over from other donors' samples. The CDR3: CASAGAYEQYF. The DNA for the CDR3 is TGTGCCAGCGCGGGGGCCTACGAGCAGTACTTC.